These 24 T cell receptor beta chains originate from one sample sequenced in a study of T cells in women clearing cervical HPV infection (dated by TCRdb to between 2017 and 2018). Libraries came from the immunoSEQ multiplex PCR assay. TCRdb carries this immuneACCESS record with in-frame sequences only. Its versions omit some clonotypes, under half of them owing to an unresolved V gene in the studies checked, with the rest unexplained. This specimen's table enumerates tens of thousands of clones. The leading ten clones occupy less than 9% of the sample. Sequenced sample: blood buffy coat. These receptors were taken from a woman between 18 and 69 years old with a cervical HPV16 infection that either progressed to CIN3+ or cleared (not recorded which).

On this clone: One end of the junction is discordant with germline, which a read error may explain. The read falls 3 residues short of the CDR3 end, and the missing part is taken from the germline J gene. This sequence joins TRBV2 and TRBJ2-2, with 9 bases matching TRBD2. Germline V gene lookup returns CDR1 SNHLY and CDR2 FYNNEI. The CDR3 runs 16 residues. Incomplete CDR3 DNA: TGTGCCAGCAGCCTGAGCGGGGGGCCGAACACCGGGAAG. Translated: CASSLSGGPNTGK. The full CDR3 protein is CASSLSGGPNTGKLFF. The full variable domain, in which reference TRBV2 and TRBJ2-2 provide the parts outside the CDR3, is EPEVTQTPSHQVTQMGQEVILRCVPISNHLYFYWYRQILGQKVEFLVSFYNNEISEKSEIFDDQFSVERPDGSNFTLKIRSTKLEDSAMYFCASSLSGGPNTGKLFFGEGSRLTVL.

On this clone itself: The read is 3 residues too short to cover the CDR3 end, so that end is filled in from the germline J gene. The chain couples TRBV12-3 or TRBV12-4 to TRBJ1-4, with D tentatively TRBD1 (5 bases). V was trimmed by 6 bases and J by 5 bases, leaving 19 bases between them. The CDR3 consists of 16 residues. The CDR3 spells CASSSEADRGNEKLFF. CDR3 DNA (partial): TGTGCCAGCAGCTCTGAAGCGGACCGGGGGAATGAAAAA.

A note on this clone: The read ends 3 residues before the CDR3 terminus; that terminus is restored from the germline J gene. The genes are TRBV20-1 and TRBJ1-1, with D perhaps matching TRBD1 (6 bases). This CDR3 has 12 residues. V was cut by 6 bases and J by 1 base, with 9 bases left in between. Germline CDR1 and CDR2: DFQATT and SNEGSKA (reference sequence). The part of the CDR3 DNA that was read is TGCAGTGCACAACAGGGGAACACTGAA. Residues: CSAQQGNTE. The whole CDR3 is CSAQQGNTEAFF.

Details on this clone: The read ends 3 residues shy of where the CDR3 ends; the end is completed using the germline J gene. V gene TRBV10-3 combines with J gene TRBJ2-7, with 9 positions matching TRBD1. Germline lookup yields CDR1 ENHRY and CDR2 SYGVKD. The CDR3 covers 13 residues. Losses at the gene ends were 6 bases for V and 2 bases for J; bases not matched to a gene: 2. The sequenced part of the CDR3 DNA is TGTGCCATCAGGGGACAGGGCCCCTACGAG. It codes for CAIRGQGPYE. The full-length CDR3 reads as CAIRGQGPYEQYF.

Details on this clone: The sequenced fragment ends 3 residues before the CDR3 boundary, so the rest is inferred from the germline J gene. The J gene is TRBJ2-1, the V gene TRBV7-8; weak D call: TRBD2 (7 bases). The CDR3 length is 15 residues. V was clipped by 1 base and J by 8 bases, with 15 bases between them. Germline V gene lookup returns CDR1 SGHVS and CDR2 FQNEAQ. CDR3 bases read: TGTGCCAGCAGCTTAGAAACGGGGGGCGTGGATGAG. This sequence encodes CASSLETGGVDE. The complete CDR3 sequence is CASSLETGGVDEQFF.

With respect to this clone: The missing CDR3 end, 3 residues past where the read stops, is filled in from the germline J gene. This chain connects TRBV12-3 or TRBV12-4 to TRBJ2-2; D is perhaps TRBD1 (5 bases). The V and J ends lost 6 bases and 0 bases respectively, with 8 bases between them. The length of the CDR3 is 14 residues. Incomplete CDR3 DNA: TGTGCCAGCAGGCAGGGTACGAACACCGGGGAG. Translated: CASRQGTNTGE. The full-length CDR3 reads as CASRQGTNTGELFF.

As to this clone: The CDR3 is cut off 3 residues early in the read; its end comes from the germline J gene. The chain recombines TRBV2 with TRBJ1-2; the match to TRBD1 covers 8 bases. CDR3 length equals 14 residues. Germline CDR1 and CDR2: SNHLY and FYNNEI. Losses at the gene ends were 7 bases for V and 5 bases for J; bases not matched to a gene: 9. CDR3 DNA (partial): TGTGCCAGCACCGCTGGCGGGACAGGATATGGC. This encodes CASTAGGTGYG. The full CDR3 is CASTAGGTGYGYTF.

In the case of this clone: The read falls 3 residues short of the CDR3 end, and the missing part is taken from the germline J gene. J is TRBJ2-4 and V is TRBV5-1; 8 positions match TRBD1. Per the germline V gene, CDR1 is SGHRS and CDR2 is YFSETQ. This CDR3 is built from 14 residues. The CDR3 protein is CASSEDRVNYGQYF. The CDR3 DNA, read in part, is TGCGCCAGCAGCGAGGACAGGGTGAACTATGGT.

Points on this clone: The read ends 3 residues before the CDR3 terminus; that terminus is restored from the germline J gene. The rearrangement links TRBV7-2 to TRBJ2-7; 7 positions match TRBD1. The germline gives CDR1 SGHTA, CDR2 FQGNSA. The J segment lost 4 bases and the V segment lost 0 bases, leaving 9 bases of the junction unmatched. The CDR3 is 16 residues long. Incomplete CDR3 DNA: TGTGCCAGCAGCTTAGCGAGGGGGCTTAATTTTTACGAG. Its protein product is CASSLARGLNFYE. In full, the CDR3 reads CASSLARGLNFYEQYF.

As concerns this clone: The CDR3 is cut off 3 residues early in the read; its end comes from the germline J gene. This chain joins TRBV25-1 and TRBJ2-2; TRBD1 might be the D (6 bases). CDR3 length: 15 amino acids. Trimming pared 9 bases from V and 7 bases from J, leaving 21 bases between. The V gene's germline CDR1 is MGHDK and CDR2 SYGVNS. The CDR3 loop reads CASGQFRLSGGELFF. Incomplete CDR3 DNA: TGTGCCAGTGGACAGTTCAGACTCTCTGGCGGGGAG.

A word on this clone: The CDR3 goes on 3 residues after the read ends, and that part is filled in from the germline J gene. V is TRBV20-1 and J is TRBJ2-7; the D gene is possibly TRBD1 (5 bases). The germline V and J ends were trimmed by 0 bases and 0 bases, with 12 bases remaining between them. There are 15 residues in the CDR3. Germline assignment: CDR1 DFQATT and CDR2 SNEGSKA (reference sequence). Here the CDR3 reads CSARDPRVSSYEQYF. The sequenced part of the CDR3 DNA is TGCAGTGCTAGAGACCCCAGGGTCTCCTCCTACGAG.

CDR3 protein: CASIPGGLQETQYF. The sequenced CDR3 bases are TGTGCCAGCATTCCCGGGGGGCTCCAAGAGACC. The chain links TRBV6-2 or TRBV6-3 to TRBJ2-5, with D possibly TRBD2 on 7 matching bases. The DNA ends 3 residues before the CDR3 does, and the rest of the CDR3 is filled in from the germline J gene. CDR1 is MNHEY and CDR2 is SVGEGT in the germline V gene. V lost 7 bases and J 1 base, leaving 13 bases between the germline ends. The CDR3 loop spans 14 amino acids.

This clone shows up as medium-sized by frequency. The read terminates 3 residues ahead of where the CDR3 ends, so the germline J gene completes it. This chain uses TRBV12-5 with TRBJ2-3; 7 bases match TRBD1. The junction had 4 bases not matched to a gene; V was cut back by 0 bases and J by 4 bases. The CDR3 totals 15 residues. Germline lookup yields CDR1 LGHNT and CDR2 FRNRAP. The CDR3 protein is CASGLVLQGADTQYF. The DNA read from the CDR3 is TGTGCTAGTGGTTTGGTACTTCAGGGGGCAGATACG.

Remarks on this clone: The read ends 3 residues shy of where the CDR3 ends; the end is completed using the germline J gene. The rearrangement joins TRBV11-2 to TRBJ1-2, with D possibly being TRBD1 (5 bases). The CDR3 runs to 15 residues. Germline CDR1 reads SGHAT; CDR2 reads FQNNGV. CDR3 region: CASSLYFRARESYTF. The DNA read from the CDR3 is TGTGCCAGCAGCTTATACTTCAGGGCCAGAGAGAGC.

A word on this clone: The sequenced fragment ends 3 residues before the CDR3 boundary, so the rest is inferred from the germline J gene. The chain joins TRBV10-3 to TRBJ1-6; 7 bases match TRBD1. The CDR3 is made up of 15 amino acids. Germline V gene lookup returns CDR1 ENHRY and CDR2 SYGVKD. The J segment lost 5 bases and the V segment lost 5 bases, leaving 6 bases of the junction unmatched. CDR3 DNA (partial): TGTGCCATCAGTAGACAGGGACCTAATAATTCACCC. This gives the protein CAISRQGPNNSP. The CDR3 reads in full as CAISRQGPNNSPLHF.

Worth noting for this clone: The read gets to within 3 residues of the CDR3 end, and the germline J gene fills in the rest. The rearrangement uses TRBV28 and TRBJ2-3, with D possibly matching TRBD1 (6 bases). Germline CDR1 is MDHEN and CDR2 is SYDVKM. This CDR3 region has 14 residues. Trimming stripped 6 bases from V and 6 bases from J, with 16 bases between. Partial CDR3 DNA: TGTGCCAGCAGCTACACAGGGTTTTATGATACG. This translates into CASSYTGFYDT. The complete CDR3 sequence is CASSYTGFYDTQYF.

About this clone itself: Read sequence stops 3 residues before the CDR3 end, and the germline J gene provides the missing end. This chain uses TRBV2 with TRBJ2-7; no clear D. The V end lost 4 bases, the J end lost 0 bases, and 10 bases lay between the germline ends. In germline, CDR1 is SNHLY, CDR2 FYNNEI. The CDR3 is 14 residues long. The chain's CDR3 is CASSVWPSSYEQYF. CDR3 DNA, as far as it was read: TGTGCCAGCAGTGTGTGGCCGAGCTCCTACGAG.

The CDR3 bases that were read are TGCAGTGCTACCCCGTCCCAGGAAAAA. Encoded protein: CSATPSQEK. The entire CDR3 reads CSATPSQEKLFF. The chain employs TRBV20-1 and TRBJ1-4; D ambiguous. The read ends 3 residues before the CDR3 terminus; that terminus is restored from the germline J gene. Germline values: CDR1 DFQATT, CDR2 SNEGSKA (reference sequence). The CDR3 is 12 amino acids. Between the trimmed V and J ends, which lost 4 bases and 8 bases, there was a span of 11 bases.

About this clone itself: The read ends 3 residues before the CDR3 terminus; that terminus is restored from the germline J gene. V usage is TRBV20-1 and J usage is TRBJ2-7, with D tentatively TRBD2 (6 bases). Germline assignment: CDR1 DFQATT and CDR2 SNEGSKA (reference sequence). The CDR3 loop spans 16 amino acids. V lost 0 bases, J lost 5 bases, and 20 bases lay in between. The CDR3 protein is CSARDPGTGTINEQYF. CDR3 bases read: TGCAGTGCTAGAGATCCCGGGACTGGAACGATTAACGAG.

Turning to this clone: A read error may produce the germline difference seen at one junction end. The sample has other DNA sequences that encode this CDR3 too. CDR3 bases read: TGCAGTGCTTCCCCGGGACAGGGGACCTATGGG. It codes for CSASPGQGTYG. The full-length CDR3 reads as CSASPGQGTYGYTF. The chain uses TRBV20-1 and TRBJ1-2; 10 bases fit TRBD1. The CDR3 is cut off 3 residues early in the read; its end comes from the germline J gene. The CDR3 length is 14 residues. In germline, CDR1 is DFQATT, CDR2 SNEGSKA (reference sequence).

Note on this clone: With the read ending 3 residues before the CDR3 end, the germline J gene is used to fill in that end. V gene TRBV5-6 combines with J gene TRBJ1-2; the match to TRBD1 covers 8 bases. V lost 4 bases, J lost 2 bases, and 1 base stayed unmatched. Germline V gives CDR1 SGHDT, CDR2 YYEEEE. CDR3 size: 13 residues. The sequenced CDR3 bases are TGTGCCAGCAGCCCAGGGGGCAACTATGGC. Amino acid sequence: CASSPGGNYG. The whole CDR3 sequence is CASSPGGNYGYTF.

CDR3 loop: CASSLMGHYQPQHF. CDR3 DNA, as far as it was read: TGTGCCAGCAGCTTAATGGGACACTATCAGCCC. The chain couples TRBV7-9 to TRBJ1-5, with D possibly TRBD1 on 6 matching bases. The CDR3 extends 3 residues past the end of the read, so its final part is completed from the germline J gene. Trimming stripped 2 bases from V and 5 bases from J, with 10 bases between. The CDR3 contains 14 residues. The germline CDR1 and CDR2 sequences are SEHNR and FQNEAQ (reference sequence).

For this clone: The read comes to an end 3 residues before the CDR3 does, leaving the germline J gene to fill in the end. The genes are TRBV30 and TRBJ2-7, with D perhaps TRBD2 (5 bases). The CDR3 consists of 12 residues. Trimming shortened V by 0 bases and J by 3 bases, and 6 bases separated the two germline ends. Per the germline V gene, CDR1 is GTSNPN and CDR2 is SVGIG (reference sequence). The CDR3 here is CAWSVRGYEQYF. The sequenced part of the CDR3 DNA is TGTGCCTGGAGTGTCCGGGGCTACGAG.

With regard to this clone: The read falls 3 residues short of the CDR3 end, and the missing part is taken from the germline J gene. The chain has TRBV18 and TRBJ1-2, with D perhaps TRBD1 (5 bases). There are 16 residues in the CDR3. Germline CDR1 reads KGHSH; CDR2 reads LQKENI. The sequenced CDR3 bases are TGTGCCAGCTCACCACCTACCGGGGGGACCCCGGGTGAC. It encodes CASSPPTGGTPGD. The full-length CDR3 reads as CASSPPTGGTPGDYTF. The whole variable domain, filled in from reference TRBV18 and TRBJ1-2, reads NAGVMQNPRHLVRRRGQEARLRCSPMKGHSHVYWYRQLPEEGLKFMVYLQKENIIDESGMPKERFSAEFPKEGPSILRIQQVVRGDSAAYFCASSPPTGGTPGDYTFGSGTRLTVV.